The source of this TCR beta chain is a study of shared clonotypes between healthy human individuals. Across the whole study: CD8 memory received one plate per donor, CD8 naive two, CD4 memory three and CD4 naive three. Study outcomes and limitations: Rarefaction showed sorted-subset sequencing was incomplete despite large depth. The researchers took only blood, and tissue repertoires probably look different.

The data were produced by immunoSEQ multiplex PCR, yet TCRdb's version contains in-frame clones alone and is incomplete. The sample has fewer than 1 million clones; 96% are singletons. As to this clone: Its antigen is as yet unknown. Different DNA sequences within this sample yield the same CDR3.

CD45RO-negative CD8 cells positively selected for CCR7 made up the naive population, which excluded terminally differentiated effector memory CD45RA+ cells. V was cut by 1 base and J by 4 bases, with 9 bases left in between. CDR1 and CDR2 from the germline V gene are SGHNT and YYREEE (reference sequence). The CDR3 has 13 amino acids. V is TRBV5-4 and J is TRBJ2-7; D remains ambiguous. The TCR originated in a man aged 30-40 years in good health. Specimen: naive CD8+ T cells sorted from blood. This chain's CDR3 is CASSLYSSYEQYF. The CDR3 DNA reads TGTGCCAGCAGCTTGTATTCTTCGTACGAGCAGTACTTC.